This T cell receptor (beta chain) was documented in a study of T cells in Graves' hyperthyroidism and ophthalmopathy. Whole-study context: Peripheral blood was taken when the disease was first diagnosed, before any treatment began.

Germline V gives CDR1 SGHRS, CDR2 YFSETQ. This CDR3 has 15 residues. With 4 bases removed from V and 5 bases from J, the gap between germline ends came to 18 bases. This clonotype was seen a handful of times. Its antigen is not identified. There were TCR beta CDR3 regions amplified from RNA transcripts. The primer set for the first-round RT-PCR of the TCR CDR3 was HTBI. One entry per CDR3 protein, called by TCRdb with MiXCR from the multiplex PCR reads. The data contain 370,000 or so distinct CDR3 sequences, approximately 13% of them singletons. Study outcomes and limitations: Among thyroid clonotypes expanded above 0.001, most also appeared in blood.

The TCR comes from a man aged 25-45 years with Graves' hyperthyroidism that later progressed to Graves' ophthalmopathy. J is TRBJ1-2 and V is TRBV5-1; perhaps TRBD1 as D (6 bases). Material: blood. This CDR3 is CASSSYRDWHYGYTF. CDR3 coding DNA: TGCGCCAGCAGCAGCTACAGGGATTGGCATTATGGCTACACCTTC.